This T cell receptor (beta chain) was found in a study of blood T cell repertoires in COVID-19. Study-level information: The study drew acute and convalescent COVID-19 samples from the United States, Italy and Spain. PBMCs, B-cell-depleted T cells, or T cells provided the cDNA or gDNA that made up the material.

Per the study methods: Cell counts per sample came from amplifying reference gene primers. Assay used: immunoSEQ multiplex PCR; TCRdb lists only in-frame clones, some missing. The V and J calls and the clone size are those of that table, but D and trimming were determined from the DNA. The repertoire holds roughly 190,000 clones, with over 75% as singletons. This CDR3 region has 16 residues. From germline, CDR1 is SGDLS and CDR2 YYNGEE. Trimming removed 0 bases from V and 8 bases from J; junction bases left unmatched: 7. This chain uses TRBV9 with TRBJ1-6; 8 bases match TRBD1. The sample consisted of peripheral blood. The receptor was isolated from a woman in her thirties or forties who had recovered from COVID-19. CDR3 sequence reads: CASSVGSTQGDSPLHF. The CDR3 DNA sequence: TGTGCCAGCAGCGTAGGTTCCACACAGGGGGATTCACCCCTCCACTTT.